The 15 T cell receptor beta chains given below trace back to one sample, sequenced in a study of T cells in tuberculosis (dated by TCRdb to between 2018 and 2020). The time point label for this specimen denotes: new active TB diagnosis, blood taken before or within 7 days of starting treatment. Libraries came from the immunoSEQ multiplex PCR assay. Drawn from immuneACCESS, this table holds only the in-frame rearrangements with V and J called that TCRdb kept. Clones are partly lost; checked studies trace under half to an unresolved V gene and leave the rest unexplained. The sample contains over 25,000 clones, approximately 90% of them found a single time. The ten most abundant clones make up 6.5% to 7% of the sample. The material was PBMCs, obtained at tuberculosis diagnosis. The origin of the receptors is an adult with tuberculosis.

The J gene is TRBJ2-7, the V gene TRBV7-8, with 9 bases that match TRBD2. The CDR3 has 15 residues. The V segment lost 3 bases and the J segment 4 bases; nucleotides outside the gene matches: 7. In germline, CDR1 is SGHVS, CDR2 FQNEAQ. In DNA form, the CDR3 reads TGTGCCAGCAGCTTTTCCCGGCTAGCGGGGTACGAGCAGTACTTC. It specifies CASSFSRLAGYEQYF. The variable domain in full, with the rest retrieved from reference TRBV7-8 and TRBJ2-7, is GAGVSQSPRYKVAKRGQDVALRCDPISGHVSLFWYQQALGQGPEFLTYFQNEAQLDKSGLPSDRFFAERPEGSVSTLKIQRTQQEDSAVYLCASSFSRLAGYEQYFGPGTRLTVT.

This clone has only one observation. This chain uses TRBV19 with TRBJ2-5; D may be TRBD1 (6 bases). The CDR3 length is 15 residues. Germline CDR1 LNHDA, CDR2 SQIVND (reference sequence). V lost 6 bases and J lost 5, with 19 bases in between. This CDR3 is CASSPSQGWRETQYF. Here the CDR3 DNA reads TGTGCCAGTAGCCCCTCACAGGGTTGGAGGGAGACCCAGTACTTC.

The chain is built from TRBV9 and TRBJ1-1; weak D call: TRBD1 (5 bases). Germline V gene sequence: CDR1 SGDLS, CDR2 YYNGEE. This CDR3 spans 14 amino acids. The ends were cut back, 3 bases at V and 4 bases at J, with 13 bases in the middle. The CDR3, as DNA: TGTGCCAGCAGCGCGATGGGGGGAGGCACTGAAGCTTTCTTT. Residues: CASSAMGGGTEAFF.

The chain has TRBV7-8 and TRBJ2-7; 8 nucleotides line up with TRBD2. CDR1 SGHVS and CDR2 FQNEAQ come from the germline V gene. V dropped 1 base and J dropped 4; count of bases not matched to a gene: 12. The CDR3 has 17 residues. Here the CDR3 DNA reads TGTGCCAGCAGCTTAGGAGCGCGGACTAGCCCCCGTTACGAGCAGTACTTC. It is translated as CASSLGARTSPRYEQYF.

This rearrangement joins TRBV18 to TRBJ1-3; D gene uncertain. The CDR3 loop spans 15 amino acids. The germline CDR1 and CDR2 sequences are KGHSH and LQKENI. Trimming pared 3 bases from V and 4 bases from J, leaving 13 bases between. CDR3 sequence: CASSPRDTAGNTIYF. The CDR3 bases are TGTGCCAGCTCACCGCGGGATACAGCAGGAAACACCATATATTTT.

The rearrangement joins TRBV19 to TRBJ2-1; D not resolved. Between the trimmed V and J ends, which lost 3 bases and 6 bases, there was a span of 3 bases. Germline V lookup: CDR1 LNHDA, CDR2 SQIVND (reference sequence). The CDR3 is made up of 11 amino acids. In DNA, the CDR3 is TGTGCCAGTAGTATCCTCAATGAGCAGTTCTTC. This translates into CASSILNEQFF.

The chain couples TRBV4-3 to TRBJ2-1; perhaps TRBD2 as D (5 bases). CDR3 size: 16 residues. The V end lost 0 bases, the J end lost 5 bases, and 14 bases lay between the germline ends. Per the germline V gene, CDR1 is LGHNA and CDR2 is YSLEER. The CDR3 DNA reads TGCGCCAGCAGCCAAGATGGGCCGGGGAGAAACAATGAGCAGTTCTTC. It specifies CASSQDGPGRNNEQFF.

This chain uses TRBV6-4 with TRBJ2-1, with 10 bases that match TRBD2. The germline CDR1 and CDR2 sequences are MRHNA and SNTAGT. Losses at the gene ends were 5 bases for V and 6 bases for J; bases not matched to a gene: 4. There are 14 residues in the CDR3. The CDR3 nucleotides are TGTGCCAGCAGTTCTAGCGGGAGTAGCAATGAGCAGTTCTTC. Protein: CASSSSGSSNEQFF.

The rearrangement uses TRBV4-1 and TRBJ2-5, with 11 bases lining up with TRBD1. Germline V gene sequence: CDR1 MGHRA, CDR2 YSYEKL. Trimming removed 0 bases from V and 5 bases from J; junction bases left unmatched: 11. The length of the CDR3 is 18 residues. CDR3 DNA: TGCGCCAGCAGCCAAGACCCGTGGACAGGGGGCTTGATGGAGACCCAGTACTTC. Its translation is CASSQDPWTGGLMETQYF.

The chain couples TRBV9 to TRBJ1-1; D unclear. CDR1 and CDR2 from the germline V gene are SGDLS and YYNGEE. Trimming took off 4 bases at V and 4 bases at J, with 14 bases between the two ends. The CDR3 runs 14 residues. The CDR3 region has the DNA TGTGCCAGCAGCCCAACCACTCGGGGCACTGAAGCTTTCTTT. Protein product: CASSPTTRGTEAFF.

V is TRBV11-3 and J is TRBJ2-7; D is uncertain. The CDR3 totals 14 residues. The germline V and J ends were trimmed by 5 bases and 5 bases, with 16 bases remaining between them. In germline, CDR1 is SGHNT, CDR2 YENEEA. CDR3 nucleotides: TGTGCCAGCAGCCCCCGGTCCGCCTCACACGAGCAGTACTTC. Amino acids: CASSPRSASHEQYF.

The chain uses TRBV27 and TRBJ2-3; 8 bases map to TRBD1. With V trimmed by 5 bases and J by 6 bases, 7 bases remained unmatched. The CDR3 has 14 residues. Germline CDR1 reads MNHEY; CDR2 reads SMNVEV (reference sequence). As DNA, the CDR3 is TGTGCCAGCAGTCGGGACAGGCGGCTGGATACGCAGTATTTT. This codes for CASSRDRRLDTQYF.

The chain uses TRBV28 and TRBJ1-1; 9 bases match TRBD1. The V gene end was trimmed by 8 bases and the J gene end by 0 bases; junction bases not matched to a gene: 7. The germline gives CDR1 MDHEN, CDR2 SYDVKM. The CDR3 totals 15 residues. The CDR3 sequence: CASHPRDRVNTEAFF. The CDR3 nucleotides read TGTGCCAGCCACCCCCGGGACAGGGTGAACACTGAAGCTTTCTTT. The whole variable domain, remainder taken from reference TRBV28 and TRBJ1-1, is DVKVTQSSRYLVKRTGEKVFLECVQDMDHENMFWYRQDPGLGLRLIYFSYDVKMKEKGDIPEGYSVSREKKERFSLILESASTNQTSMYLCASHPRDRVNTEAFFGQGTRLTVV.

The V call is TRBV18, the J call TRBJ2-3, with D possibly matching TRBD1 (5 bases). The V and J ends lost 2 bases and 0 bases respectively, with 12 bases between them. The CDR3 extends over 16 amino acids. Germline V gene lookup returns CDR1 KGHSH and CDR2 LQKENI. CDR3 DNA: TGTGCCAGCTCACCATCGGCAGGGCGAAGCACAGATACGCAGTATTTT. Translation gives CASSPSAGRSTDTQYF.

CDR3: CASRSGSTDTQYF. The CDR3 DNA reads as TGTGCCAGCCGGTCGGGATCCACAGATACGCAGTATTTT. The chain uses TRBV27 and TRBJ2-3; a possible D gene is TRBD2 (5 bases). Germline V gene data show CDR1 as MNHEY and CDR2 as SMNVEV (reference sequence). This CDR3 is built from 13 residues. V was pared by 8 bases and J by 2 bases, with 11 bases between.